The clone carrying this TCR beta chain has a handful of counts. Its antigen is unknown. This record belongs to a study of T-cell memory formation after mild COVID-19. Findings and caveats of the study: CD4+ contracting clones were mainly CM and EM; CD8+ ones, EMRA. Clones that contracted from day 15 to 85 were balanced CD4/CD8, while later expanders leaned CD4+.

The length of the CDR3 is 13 residues. Germline values: CDR1 MGHRA, CDR2 YSYEKL. Trimming shortened V by 5 bases and J by 2 bases, and 9 bases separated the two germline ends. Researchers used 5'RACE with constant-segment primers to make TCR alpha and TCR beta cDNA libraries that carry sample barcodes and UMIs. In TCRdb, the 5' RACE reads were re-called with MiXCR into one record per CDR3 protein. The sample has about 400,000 distinct CDR3 sequences; 20% to 25% are singletons. Sequenced sample: PBMCs or a T cell subset sorted from them (not recorded which). The TCR originated in an adult woman who had mild COVID-19 (a few samples of this study predate the infection). Cell type and time point are not known. This chain uses TRBV4-1 with TRBJ1-2; no firm D call. CDR3 sequence reads: CASSVGSNYGYTF. As DNA, the CDR3 is TGCGCCAGCAGCGTAGGCAGCAACTATGGCTACACCTTC.